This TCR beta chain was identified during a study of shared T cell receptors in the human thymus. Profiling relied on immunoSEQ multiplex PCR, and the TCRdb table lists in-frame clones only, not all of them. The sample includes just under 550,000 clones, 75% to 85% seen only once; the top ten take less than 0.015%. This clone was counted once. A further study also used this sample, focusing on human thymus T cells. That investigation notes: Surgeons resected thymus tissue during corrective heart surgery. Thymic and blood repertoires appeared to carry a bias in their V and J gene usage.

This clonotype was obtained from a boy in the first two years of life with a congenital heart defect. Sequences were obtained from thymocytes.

The CDR3 loop reads CAISDTHDRKRSKLNIQYF. The CDR3 bases are TGTGCCATCAGTGACACCCACGACAGAAAGAGATCAAAATTGAACATTCAGTACTTC. The V call is TRBV10-3, the J call TRBJ2-4; possibly TRBD1 for D (5 bases). CDR1 and CDR2 from the germline V gene are ENHRY and SYGVKD. Trimming left V 3 bases short and J 7 bases short, with 28 bases between. The length of the CDR3 is 19 residues.